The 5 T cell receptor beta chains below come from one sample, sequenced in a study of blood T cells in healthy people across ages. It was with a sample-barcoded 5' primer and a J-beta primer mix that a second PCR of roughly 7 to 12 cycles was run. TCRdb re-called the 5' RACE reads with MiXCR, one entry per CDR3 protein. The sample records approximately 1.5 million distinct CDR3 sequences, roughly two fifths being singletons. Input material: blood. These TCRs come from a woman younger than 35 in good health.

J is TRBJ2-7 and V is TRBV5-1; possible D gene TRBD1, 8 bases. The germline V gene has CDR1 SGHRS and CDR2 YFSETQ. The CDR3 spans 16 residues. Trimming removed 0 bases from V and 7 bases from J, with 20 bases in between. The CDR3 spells CASSLGGGQEYNEQYF. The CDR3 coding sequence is TGCGCCAGCAGCTTGGGGGGGGGACAGGAGTACAATGAGCAGTACTTC.

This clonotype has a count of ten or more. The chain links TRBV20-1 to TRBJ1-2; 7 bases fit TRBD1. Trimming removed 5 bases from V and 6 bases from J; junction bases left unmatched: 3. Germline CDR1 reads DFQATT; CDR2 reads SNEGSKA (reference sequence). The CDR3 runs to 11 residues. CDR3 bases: TGCAGTGCTGGACAGGTGCATGGCTACACCTTC. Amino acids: CSAGQVHGYTF.

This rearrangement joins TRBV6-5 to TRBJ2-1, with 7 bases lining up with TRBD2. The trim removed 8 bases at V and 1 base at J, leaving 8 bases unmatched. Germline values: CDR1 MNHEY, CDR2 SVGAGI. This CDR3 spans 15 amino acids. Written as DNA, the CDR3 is TGTGCCAGCGGACTAGTACCGTGGTCCTACAATGAGCAGTTCTTC. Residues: CASGLVPWSYNEQFF.

CDR3 sequence (DNA): TGCAGTGCTAGAGATGGGGGTCTCTCTGGAAACACCATATATTTT. As protein: CSARDGGLSGNTIYF. The V call is TRBV20-1, the J call TRBJ1-3; D may be TRBD1 (5 bases). CDR3 size: 15 residues. Trimming left V 0 bases short and J 0 bases short, with 9 bases between. Germline V CDR1 and CDR2: DFQATT, SNEGSKA (reference sequence).

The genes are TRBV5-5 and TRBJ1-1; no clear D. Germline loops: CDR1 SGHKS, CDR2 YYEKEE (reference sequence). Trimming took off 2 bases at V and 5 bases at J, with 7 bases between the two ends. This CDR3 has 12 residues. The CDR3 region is CASSFGMTEAFF. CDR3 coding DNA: TGTGCCAGCAGCTTTGGTATGACTGAAGCTTTCTTT.